Below are 17 T cell receptor beta chains sequenced from a single sample in a study of graft-versus-host responses after intestinal transplantation. These receptors' antigens are unknown. The data were produced by immunoSEQ multiplex PCR, yet TCRdb's version contains in-frame clones alone and is incomplete. The sample has around 110,000 clones, approximately 86% seen once. Sequencing used unstimulated CD4+ T cells sorted from spleen or lymph node cells, obtained before transplant. Receptor source: a human donor who was the organ donor for an intestinal transplant.

The chain is built from TRBV2 and TRBJ1-1; D perhaps matches TRBD1 (6 bases). V lost 4 bases, J lost 4 bases, and 10 bases lay in between. The CDR3 runs 13 residues. From germline, CDR1 is SNHLY and CDR2 FYNNEI. CDR3 residues: CASSVGTCTEAFF. CDR3 coding DNA: TGTGCCAGCAGTGTCGGGACATGCACTGAAGCTTTCTTT.

CDR3 bases: TGTGCCAGCAGCTTAAGGGGTAGTACTGGAAACACCATATATTTT. This encodes CASSLRGSTGNTIYF. This sequence joins TRBV7-9 and TRBJ1-3, with D perhaps matching TRBD1 (5 bases). Germline V gene sequence: CDR1 SEHNR, CDR2 FQNEAQ (reference sequence). V was trimmed by 2 bases and J by 2 bases, leaving 10 bases between them. The CDR3 spans 15 residues. Filled out from reference TRBV7-9 and TRBJ1-3, the complete variable domain reads DTGVSQNPRHKITKRGQNVTFRCDPISEHNRLYWYRQTLGQGPEFLTYFQNEAQLEKSRLLSDRFSAERPKGSFSTLEIQRTEQGDSAMYLCASSLRGSTGNTIYFGEGSWLTVV.

The chain employs TRBV29-1 and TRBJ2-1; maybe TRBD2 (6 bases). Germline V lookup: CDR1 SQVTM, CDR2 ANQGSEA. V was cut by 6 bases and J by 1 base, with 16 bases left in between. The CDR3 loop spans 15 amino acids. The CDR3 sequence: CSVDDGAGSYNEQFF. The CDR3, as DNA: TGCAGCGTCGATGATGGGGCGGGGTCCTACAATGAGCAGTTCTTC.

As for this clone: This specimen includes other DNA sequences encoding the same CDR3. The chain joins TRBV2 to TRBJ2-2; TRBD1 agrees at 10 bases. Trimming at V came to 6 bases and at J to 5 bases, leaving 3 bases not matched to a gene. Per germline, CDR1 SNHLY and CDR2 FYNNEI. The CDR3 covers 14 residues. CDR3 coding DNA: TGTGCCAGCAGGGGGACAGGGGTGACCGGGGAGCTGTTTTTT. Translating it yields CASRGTGVTGELFF.

This clone was counted a single time. The chain carries TRBV6-5 and TRBJ1-2; 7 bases are shared with TRBD1. The CDR3 covers 12 residues. Germline-derived CDR1 and CDR2 are MNHEY and SVGAGI. Germline trimming cut 6 bases from V and 3 bases from J; bases unmatched to any gene: 1. CDR3 DNA: TGTGCCAGCAGACAGGGGCACTATGGCTACACCTTC. It yields the protein CASRQGHYGYTF.

V is TRBV5-6 and J is TRBJ1-1, with no clear D. Trimming cost V 1 base and J 5 bases, with 6 bases left between them. This CDR3 comprises 12 residues. CDR1 and CDR2 (germline): SGHDT, YYEEEE. The CDR3 reads CASSLTGTEAFF. DNA of the CDR3: TGTGCCAGCAGCTTGACGGGGACTGAAGCTTTCTTT.

CDR3 DNA: TGTGCCAGCAGCCCCGGGCACGCGCCCTCCGCAGATACGCAGTATTTT. Translation: CASSPGHAPSADTQYF. The chain has TRBV5-5 and TRBJ2-3; D ambiguous. Germline CDR1 is SGHKS and CDR2 is YYEKEE (reference sequence). Trimming took 4 bases from V and 4 from J, leaving 19 bases between them. This CDR3 has 16 residues.

This clone was seen a few times. CDR3 region: CASSLPGGGSEQYF. In DNA form, the CDR3 reads TGTGCCAGCAGTCTCCCCGGGGGGGGGTCCGAGCAGTACTTC. The V call is TRBV27, the J call TRBJ2-7, with 8 bases lining up with TRBD2. CDR3 length: 14 amino acids. Germline assignment: CDR1 MNHEY and CDR2 SMNVEV (reference sequence). V shed 5 bases and J 6 bases; nucleotides not matched to a gene: 9.

The chain employs TRBV10-3 and TRBJ2-1; 9 nucleotides line up with TRBD1. The length of the CDR3 is 11 residues. Unmatched junction bases numbered 2, after V lost 7 bases and J lost 10 bases. Germline V gene sequence: CDR1 ENHRY, CDR2 SYGVKD. The CDR3 region is CAIKDRGEQFF. CDR3 DNA: TGTGCCATCAAGGACAGGGGAGAGCAGTTCTTC.

Only one count was recorded for this clone. The J gene is TRBJ1-2, the V gene TRBV10-3, with TRBD1 as a possible D gene (5 bases). The CDR3 runs to 12 residues. Germline V gene lookup returns CDR1 ENHRY and CDR2 SYGVKD. Trimming pared 6 bases from V and 6 bases from J, leaving 11 bases between. CDR3 coding DNA: TGTGCCATCAGCGAGGCCAGGGATGGCTACACCTTC. Amino acid sequence: CAISEARDGYTF.

This clone was counted once. Different DNA sequences within this sample yield the same CDR3. V usage is TRBV5-1 and J usage is TRBJ2-7; TRBD2 might be the D (5 bases). CDR3 length equals 12 residues. The V end was cut by 4 bases, the J end by 4 bases, with 9 bases between. From germline, CDR1 is SGHRS and CDR2 YFSETQ. CDR3 sequence: CASSLGGYEQYF. As DNA, the CDR3 is TGCGCCAGCAGCCTAGGCGGGTACGAGCAGTACTTC.

This chain joins TRBV7-7 and TRBJ1-4, with 7 positions matching TRBD1. V shed 5 bases and J 0 bases; nucleotides not matched to a gene: 6. The germline V gene encodes CDR1 SSHAT and CDR2 FNYEAQ (reference sequence). There are 16 residues in the CDR3. The CDR3 DNA reads as TGTGCCAGCAGCCCACGGACAGGAGCAACTAATGAAAAACTGTTTTTT. This encodes CASSPRTGATNEKLFF.

The chain carries TRBV7-2 and TRBJ2-1, with TRBD2 matching 9 bases. CDR1 SGHTA and CDR2 FQGNSA come from the germline V gene. This CDR3 has 15 amino acids. The V and J ends lost 3 bases and 5 bases, in that order; junction bases with no gene match: 5. CDR3 in DNA: TGTGCCAGCAGCTTGCACGCGGGGGGGCACAATGAGCAGTTCTTC. This gives the protein CASSLHAGGHNEQFF.

J is TRBJ2-2 and V is TRBV7-3; 7 nucleotides align to TRBD2. With V trimmed by 5 bases and J by 0 bases, 9 bases remained unmatched. The CDR3 totals 17 residues. Germline loops: CDR1 SGHTA, CDR2 FQGTGA. For the CDR3, the DNA is TGTGCCAGCAGCCCAAGGGTGGCGGGGGCGAACACCGGGGAGCTGTTTTTT. Protein sequence: CASSPRVAGANTGELFF.

The chain links TRBV29-1 to TRBJ2-3; D may correspond to TRBD1 or TRBD2 (5 bases each). This CDR3 is 13 amino acids long. V dropped 4 bases and J dropped 4 bases, with 12 bases sitting between them. Looked up from germline, CDR1 is SQVTM and CDR2 is ANQGSEA. The CDR3 protein is CSVGGHGADTQYF. CDR3 in DNA: TGCAGCGTTGGGGGCCACGGGGCAGATACGCAGTATTTT.

The chain carries TRBV6-5 and TRBJ2-4, with 13 positions matching TRBD2. The CDR3 loop spans 15 amino acids. The germline CDR1 and CDR2 sequences are MNHEY and SVGAGI. The V and J ends lost 6 bases and 5 bases, in that order; junction bases with no gene match: 4. The CDR3 DNA is TGTGCCAGCAGCAACGGACTAGCGGGAGAAAACATTCAGTACTTC. It encodes CASSNGLAGENIQYF.

The chain recombines TRBV7-6 with TRBJ1-2; D might be TRBD1 (6 bases). Germline V gives CDR1 SGHVS, CDR2 FNYEAQ. V was shortened by 4 bases and J by 4 bases, with 16 bases between the two germline ends. This CDR3 is built from 15 residues. DNA for the CDR3: TGTGCCAGCAGCTCTACGACAGGTGGGGTCTATGGCTACACCTTC. Translating it yields CASSSTTGGVYGYTF.